This T cell receptor (beta chain) was sequenced during a study of blood T cell repertoires in COVID-19. Study background: The cDNA or gDNA used as material had been derived from T cells, B-cell-depleted T cells, or PBMCs.

Some clones are missing from TCRdb's copy, which holds only in-frame ones; the method was immunoSEQ multiplex PCR. The table shows tens of thousands of clones, with approximately 90% occurring only once. Germline CDR1 and CDR2: MNHEY and SVGAGI. This CDR3 contains 16 residues. V lost 0 bases to trimming and J lost 7 bases, with 18 bases between them. What was sequenced was peripheral blood. This TCR derives from a man between 70 and 80 years old with acute or convalescent COVID-19. The V and J genes are TRBV6-5 and TRBJ2-5; possible D gene TRBD1, 6 bases. CDR3 region: CASSYSGAAEGWTQYF. In nucleotides, the CDR3 is TGTGCCAGCAGTTACTCGGGGGCTGCAGAGGGTTGGACCCAGTACTTC.